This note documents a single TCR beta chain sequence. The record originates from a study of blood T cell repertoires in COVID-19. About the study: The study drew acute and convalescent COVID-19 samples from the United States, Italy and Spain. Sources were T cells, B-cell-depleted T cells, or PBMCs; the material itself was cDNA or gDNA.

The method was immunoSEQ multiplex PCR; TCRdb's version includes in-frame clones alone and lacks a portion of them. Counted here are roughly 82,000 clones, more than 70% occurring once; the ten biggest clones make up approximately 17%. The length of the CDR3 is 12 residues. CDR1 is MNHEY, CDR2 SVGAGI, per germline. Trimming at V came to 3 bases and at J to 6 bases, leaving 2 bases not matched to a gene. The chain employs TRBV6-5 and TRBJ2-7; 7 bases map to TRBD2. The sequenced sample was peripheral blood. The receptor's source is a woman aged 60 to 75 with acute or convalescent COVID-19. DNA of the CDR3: TGTGCCAGCAGTTATTGGGGGGGCGAGCAGTACTTC. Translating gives CASSYWGGEQYF.